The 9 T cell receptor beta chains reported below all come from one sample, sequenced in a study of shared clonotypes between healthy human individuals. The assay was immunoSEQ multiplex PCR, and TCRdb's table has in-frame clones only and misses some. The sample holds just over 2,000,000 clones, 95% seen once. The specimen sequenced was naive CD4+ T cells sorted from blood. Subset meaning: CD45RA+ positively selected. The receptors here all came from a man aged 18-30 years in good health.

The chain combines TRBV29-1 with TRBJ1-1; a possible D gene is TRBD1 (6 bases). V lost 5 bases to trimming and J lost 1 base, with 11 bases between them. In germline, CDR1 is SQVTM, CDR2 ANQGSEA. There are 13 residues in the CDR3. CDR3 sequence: CSVLQGSNTEAFF. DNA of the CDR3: TGCAGCGTTTTACAGGGCTCGAACACTGAAGCTTTCTTT. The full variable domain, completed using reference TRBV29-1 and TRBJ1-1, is SAVISQKPSRDICQRGTSLTIQCQVDSQVTMMFWYRQQPGQSLTLIATANQGSEATYESGFVIDKFPISRPNLTFSTLTVSNMSPEDSSIYLCSVLQGSNTEAFFGQGTRLTVV.

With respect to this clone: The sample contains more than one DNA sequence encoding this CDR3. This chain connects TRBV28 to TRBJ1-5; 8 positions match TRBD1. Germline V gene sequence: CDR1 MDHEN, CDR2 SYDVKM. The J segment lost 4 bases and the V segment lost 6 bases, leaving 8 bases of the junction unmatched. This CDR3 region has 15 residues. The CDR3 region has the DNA TGTGCCAGCAGCCGTGGACAGGGAAGTAATCAGCCCCAGCATTTT. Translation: CASSRGQGSNQPQHF.

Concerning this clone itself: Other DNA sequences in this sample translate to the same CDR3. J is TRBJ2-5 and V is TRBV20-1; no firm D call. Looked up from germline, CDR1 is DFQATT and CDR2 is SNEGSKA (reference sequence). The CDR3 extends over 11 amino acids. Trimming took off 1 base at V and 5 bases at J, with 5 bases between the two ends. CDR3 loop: CSARGAETQYF. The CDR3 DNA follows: TGCAGTGCTAGAGGCGCCGAGACCCAGTACTTC.

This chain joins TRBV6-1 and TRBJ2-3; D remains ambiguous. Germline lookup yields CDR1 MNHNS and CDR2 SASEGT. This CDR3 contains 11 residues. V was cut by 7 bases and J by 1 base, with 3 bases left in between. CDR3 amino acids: CASTRTDTQYF. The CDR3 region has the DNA TGTGCCAGCACCCGCACAGATACGCAGTATTTT.

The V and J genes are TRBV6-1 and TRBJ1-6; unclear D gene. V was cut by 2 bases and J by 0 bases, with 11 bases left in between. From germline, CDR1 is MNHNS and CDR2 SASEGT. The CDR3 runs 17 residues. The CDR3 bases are TGTGCCAGCAGTGAAATTGGCCTGAGCTCCTATAATTCACCCCTCCACTTT. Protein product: CASSEIGLSSYNSPLHF.

The CDR3, as DNA: TGTGCCAGCAGTTCACGACAGGGGGCCCGCAATGAGCAGTTCTTC. It specifies CASSSRQGARNEQFF. This chain connects TRBV6-1 to TRBJ2-1, with 10 bases that match TRBD1. Losses at the gene ends were 5 bases for V and 6 bases for J; bases not matched to a gene: 7. The CDR3 runs to 15 residues. Germline CDR1 MNHNS, CDR2 SASEGT.

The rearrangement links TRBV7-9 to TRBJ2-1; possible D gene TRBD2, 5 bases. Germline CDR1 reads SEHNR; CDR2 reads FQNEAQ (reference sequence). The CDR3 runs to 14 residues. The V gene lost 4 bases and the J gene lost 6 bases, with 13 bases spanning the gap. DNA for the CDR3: TGTGCCAGCAGCTCGGGGTGGCTAACCAATGAGCAGTTCTTC. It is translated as CASSSGWLTNEQFF.

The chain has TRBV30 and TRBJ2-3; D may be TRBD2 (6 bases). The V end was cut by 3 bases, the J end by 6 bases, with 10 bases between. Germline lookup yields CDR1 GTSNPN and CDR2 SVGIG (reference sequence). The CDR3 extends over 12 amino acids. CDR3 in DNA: TGTGCCTGGAGCCCACGGGAGGATACGCAGTATTTT. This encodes CAWSPREDTQYF. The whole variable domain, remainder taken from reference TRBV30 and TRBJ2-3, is SQTIHQWPATLVQPVGSPLSLECTVEGTSNPNLYWYRQAAGRGLQLLFYSVGIGQISSEVPQNLSASRPQDRQFILSSKKLLLSDSGFYLCAWSPREDTQYFGPGTRLTVL.

The CDR3 sequence is CASSPQGVAQPQHF. Here the CDR3 DNA reads TGTGCCAGCAGCCCCCAGGGTGTAGCTCAGCCCCAGCATTTT. The chain carries TRBV28 and TRBJ1-5, with D tentatively TRBD1 (5 bases). Germline loops: CDR1 MDHEN, CDR2 SYDVKM. The V gene lost 6 bases and the J gene lost 6 bases, with 15 bases spanning the gap. The CDR3 has 14 residues.